Given below is one T cell receptor beta chain in context. Germline V gene lookup returns CDR1 MGHDK and CDR2 SYGVNS. The CDR3 consists of 13 residues. Trimming removed 2 bases at V and 2 bases at J, with 6 bases between. One entry per CDR3 protein results from TCRdb running MiXCR on the RT-PCR reads. There are more than 550,000 distinct CDR3 sequences in the sample; more than 13% occur only once, and 3% to 4.5% lies in the top ten. The receptor comes from a female donor in good health, serving as a healthy control. Material for sequencing was memory CD4+ T cells from blood. The rearrangement joins TRBV25-1 to TRBJ1-2; D might be TRBD1 (6 bases). CDR3 DNA sequence: TGTGCCAGCAGTGAACAGGGGAACTATGGCTACACCTTC. Translated: CASSEQGNYGYTF.